This T cell receptor (beta chain) was retrieved from a study of blood T cell repertoires in COVID-19. In the study's own analysis: Amplified reference gene primers provided the basis for estimating nucleated cell counts. Sequencing was performed with immunoSEQ multiplex PCR; in TCRdb, only in-frame clones are kept and a portion is missing. That table is the source of V, J and clone size, and D and trimming were worked out from the DNA. The data hold 250,000 to 350,000 clones, with about 90% observed a single time. Clinical histories supplied by participants themselves formed the basis of cohort assignment. The TCR comes from a woman aged 25 to 39 who had recovered from COVID-19. The sequenced material came from PBMCs or T cells enriched from blood (not recorded which).

The CDR3 DNA reads TGTGCCAGCAGCGTTGGCGGGGGTGGCCAAGAGACCCAGTACTTC. It codes for CASSVGGGGQETQYF. The gene calls are TRBV9 and TRBJ2-5; the match to TRBD2 covers 7 bases. This CDR3 comprises 15 residues. J gave up 1 base and V 2 bases, and 5 bases lay outside the gene matches. Germline lookup yields CDR1 SGDLS and CDR2 YYNGEE.